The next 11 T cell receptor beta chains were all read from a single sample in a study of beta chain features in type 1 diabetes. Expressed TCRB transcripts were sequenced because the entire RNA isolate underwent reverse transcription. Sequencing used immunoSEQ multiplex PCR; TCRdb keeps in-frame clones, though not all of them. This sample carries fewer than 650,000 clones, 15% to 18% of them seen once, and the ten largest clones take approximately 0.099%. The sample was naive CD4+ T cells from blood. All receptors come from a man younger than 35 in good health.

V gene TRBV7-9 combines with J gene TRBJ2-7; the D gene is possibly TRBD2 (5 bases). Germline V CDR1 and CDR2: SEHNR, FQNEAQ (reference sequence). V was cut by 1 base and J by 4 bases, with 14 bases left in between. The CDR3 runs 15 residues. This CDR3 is CASSLDLRGPYEQYF. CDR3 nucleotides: TGTGCCAGCAGCTTAGATCTCCGGGGTCCGTACGAGCAGTACTTC.

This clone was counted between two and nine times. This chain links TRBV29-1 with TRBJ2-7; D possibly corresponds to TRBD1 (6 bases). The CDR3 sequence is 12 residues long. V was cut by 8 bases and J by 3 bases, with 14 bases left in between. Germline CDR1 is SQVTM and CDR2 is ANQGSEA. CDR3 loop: CSITGILYEQYF. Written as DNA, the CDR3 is TGCAGCATCACAGGGATTCTCTACGAGCAGTACTTC.

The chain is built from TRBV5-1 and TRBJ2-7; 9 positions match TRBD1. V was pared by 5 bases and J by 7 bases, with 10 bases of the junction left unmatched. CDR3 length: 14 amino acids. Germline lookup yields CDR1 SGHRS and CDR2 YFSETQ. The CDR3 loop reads CASSTGTGRVEQYF. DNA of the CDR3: TGCGCCAGCAGTACAGGGACAGGGCGTGTTGAGCAGTACTTC.

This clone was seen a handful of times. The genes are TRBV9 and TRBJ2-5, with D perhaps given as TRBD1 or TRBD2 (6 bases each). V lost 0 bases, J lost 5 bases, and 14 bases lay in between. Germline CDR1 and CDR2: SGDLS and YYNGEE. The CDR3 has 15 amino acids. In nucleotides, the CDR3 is TGTGCCAGCAGCGTAGCCGGGGGCGCGTGGGAGACCCAGTACTTC. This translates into CASSVAGGAWETQYF.

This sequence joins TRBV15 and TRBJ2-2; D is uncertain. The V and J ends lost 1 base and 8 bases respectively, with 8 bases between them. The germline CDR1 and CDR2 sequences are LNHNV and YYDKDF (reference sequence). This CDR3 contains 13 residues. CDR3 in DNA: TGTGCCACCAGCAGAGCAGGTTATGGGGAGCTGTTTTTT. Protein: CATSRAGYGELFF.

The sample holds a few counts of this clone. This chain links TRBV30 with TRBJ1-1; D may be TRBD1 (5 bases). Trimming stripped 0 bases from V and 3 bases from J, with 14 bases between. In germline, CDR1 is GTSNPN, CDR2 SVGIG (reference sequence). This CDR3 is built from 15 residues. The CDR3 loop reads CAWSVKGMAHTEAFF. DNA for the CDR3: TGTGCCTGGAGTGTAAAGGGGATGGCCCACACTGAAGCTTTCTTT.

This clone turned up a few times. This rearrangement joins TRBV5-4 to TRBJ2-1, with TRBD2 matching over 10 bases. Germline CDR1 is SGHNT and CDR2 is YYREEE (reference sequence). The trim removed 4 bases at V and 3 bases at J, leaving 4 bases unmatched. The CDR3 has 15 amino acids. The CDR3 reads CASSPTSGVYNEQFF. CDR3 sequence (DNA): TGTGCCAGCAGCCCCACTAGCGGGGTCTACAATGAGCAGTTCTTC. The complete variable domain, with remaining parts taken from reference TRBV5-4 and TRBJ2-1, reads ETGVTQSPTHLIKTRGQQVTLRCSSQSGHNTVSWYQQALGQGPQFIFQYYREEENGRGNFPPRFSGLQFPNYSSELNVNALELDDSALYLCASSPTSGVYNEQFFGPGTRLTVL.

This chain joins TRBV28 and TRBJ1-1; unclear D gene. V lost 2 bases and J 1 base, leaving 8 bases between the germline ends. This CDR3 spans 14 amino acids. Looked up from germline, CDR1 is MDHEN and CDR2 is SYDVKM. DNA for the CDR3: TGTGCCAGCAGTTTAGGGGAGAGGAACACTGAAGCTTTCTTT. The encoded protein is CASSLGERNTEAFF.

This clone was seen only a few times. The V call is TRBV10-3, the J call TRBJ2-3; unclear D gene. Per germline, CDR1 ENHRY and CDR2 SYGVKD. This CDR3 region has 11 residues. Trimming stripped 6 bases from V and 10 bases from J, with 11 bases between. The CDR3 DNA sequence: TGTGCCATCAGGGAACTTGGTCCGCAGTATTTT. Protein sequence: CAIRELGPQYF.

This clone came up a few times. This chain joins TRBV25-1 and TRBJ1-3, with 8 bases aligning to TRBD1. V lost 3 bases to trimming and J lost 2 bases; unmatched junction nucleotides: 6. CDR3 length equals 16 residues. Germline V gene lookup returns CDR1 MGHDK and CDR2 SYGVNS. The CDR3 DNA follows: TGTGCCAGCAGTGACCGACAGGGGCTGGCTGGAAACACCATATATTTT. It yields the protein CASSDRQGLAGNTIYF.

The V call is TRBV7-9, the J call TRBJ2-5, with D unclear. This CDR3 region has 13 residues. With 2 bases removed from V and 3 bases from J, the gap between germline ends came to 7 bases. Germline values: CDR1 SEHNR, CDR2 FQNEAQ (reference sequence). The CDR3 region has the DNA TGTGCCAGCAGCTTAACTGGTAAAGAGACCCAGTACTTC. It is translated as CASSLTGKETQYF.